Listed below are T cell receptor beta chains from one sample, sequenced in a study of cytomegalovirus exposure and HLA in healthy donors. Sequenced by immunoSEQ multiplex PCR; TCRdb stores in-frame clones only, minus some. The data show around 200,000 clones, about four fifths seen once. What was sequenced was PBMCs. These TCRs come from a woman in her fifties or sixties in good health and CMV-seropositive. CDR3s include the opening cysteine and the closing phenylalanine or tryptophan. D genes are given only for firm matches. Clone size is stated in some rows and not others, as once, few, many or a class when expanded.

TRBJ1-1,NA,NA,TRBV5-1,TGCGCCAGCAGCTTGGCTGGAGTTGGGAACACTGAAGCTTTCTTT,CASSLAGVGNTEAFF
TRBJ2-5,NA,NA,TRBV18,TGTGCCAGCTCACCTTACAACAGGGTGCTGGGGGAGACCCAGTACTTC,CASSPYNRVLGETQYF
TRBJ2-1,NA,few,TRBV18,TGTGCCAGCTCACCACTTCCCGCGACCTACAATGAGCAGTTCTTC,CASSPLPATYNEQFF
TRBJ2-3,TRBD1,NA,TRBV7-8,TGTGCCAGCAGCTTCCACGGGACAGGGTACACAGATACGCAGTATTTT,CASSFHGTGYTDTQYF
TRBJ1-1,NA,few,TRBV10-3,TGTGGTATAATGGGGGGAACAGGTGAAGCTTTCTTT,CGIMGGTGEAFF
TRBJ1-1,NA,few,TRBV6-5,TGTGCCAGCGCGGGTTATAGGAACACTGAAGCTTTCTTT,CASAGYRNTEAFF
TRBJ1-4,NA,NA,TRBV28,TGTGCCAGCAGGTTGTCGGCTAATGAAAAACTGTTTTTT,CASRLSANEKLFF
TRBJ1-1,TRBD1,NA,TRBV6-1,TGTGCCACGCAAGGACAGGAGAACACTGAAGCTTTCTTT,CATQGQENTEAFF
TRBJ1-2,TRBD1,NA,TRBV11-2,TGTGCCAGCAGCTTAGGGGACAGGCCTCCTATCTTTAACTATGGCTACACCTTC,CASSLGDRPPIFNYGYTF
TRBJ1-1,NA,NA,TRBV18,TGTGCCAGCTCACCAACAGGGACACTTAACACTGAAGCTTTCTTT,CASSPTGTLNTEAFF
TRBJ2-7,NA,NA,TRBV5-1,TGCGCCAGCAGCTTGGCACGGCGGTCCCCGAACGGCAACGAGCAGTACTTC,CASSLARRSPNGNEQYF
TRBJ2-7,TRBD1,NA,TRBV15,TGTGCCACCAGCCCGGGACAGGGGTTCTACGAGCAGTACTTC,CATSPGQGFYEQYF
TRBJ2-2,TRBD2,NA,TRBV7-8,TGTGCCAGCAGCGCAGCTGGGGTAGCGGGGGGGCCCACCGGGGAGCTGTTTTTT,CASSAAGVAGGPTGELFF
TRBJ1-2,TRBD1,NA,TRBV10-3,TGTGCCATCAGTGGCCCAAAGACAGGGGGCGACTATGGCTACACCTTC,CAISGPKTGGDYGYTF
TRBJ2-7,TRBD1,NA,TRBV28,TGTGCCAGTCAAACTGCAGGGGGCGAATCTTACGAGCAGTACTTC,CASQTAGGESYEQYF